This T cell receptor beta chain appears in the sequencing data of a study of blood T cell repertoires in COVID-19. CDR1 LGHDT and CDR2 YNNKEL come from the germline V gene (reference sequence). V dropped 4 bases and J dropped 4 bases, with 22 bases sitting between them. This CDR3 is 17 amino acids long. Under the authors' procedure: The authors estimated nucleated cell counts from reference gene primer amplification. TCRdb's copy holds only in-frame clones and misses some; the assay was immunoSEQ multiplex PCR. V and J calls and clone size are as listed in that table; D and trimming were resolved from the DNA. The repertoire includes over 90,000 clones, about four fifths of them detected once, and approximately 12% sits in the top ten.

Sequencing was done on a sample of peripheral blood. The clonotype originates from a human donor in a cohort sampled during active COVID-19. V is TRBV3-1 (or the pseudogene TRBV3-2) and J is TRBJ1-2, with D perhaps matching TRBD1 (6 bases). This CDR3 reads CASSPSQTGHRLYGYTF. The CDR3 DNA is TGTGCCAGCAGCCCCAGCCAGACGGGACACAGGCTCTATGGCTACACCTTC.